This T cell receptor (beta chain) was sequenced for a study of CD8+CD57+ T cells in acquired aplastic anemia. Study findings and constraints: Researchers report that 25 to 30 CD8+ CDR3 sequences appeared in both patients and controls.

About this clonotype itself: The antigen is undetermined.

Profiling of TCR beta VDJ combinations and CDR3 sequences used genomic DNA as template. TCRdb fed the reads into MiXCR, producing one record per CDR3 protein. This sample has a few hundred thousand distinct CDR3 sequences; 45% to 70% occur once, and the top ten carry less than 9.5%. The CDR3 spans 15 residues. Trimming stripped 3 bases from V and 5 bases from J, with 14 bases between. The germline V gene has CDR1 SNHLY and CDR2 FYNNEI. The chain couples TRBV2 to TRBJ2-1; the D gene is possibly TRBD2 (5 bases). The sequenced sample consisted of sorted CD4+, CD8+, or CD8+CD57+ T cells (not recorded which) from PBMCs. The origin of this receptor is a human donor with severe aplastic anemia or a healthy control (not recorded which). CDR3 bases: TGTGCCAGCAGTGACGGAATGGACTTGGACAATGAGCAGTTCTTC. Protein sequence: CASSDGMDLDNEQFF. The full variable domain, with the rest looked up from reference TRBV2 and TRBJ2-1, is EPEVTQTPSHQVTQMGQEVILRCVPISNHLYFYWYRQILGQKVEFLVSFYNNEISEKSEIFDDQFSVERPDGSNFTLKIRSTKLEDSAMYFCASSDGMDLDNEQFFGPGTRLTVL.